A selection of T cell receptor beta chains follows, all from one sample in a study of shared clonotypes between healthy human individuals. Clones were read by immunoSEQ multiplex PCR, and TCRdb kept only the in-frame ones, dropping some. The sample contains hundreds of thousands of clones, about 96% of which appear only once. The source material was naive CD8+ T cells sorted from blood. These receptors originate from a woman aged 25 to 39 in good health. The CDR3 runs from the conserved cysteine through the conserved F or W. The D gene is left open where the match is weak. Size tells how often a clone was seen (once, few, many) or the class of an expanded clone, and some rows leave it out.

v_call,j_call,clone_size,d_call,cdr3_aa,cdr3_nt
TRBV6-1,TRBJ1-4,-,TRBD1,CASSEVLPGTEATNEKLFF,TGTGCCAGCAGTGAAGTCCTCCCCGGGACAGAGGCAACTAATGAAAAACTGTTTTTT
TRBV9,TRBJ1-1,-,-,CASSVAISYRATEAFF,TGTGCCAGCAGCGTAGCTATCTCGTACAGGGCCACTGAAGCTTTCTTT
TRBV11-2,TRBJ1-1,-,-,CASSLGTYGGGLNTEAFF,TGTGCCAGCAGCTTAGGTACCTACGGGGGGGGTCTGAACACTGAAGCTTTCTTT
TRBV7-9,TRBJ2-2,-,TRBD1,CASSARDRGNTGELFF,TGTGCCAGCAGCGCCCGGGACAGGGGGAACACCGGGGAGCTGTTTTTT
TRBV29-1,TRBJ2-1,-,-,CSLAGHLSGNPWNEQFF,TGCAGCCTCGCGGGGCACCTTAGCGGTAACCCGTGGAATGAGCAGTTCTTC
TRBV10-1,TRBJ2-7,few,-,CASSESSTIPIYEQYF,TGCGCCAGCAGTGAGTCAAGTACGATCCCCATCTACGAGCAGTACTTC
TRBV25-1,TRBJ1-1,-,TRBD1,CASSETTGAEAFF,TGTGCCAGCAGTGAAACAACAGGGGCAGAAGCTTTCTTT
TRBV10-3,TRBJ1-2,-,-,CAISESIGSDGYTF,TGTGCCATCAGTGAGTCGATAGGGTCCGATGGCTACACCTTC
TRBV7-9,TRBJ1-2,-,-,CASSLALEVSAISGYTF,TGTGCCAGCAGCTTAGCGCTAGAGGTTTCGGCTATTAGTGGCTACACCTTC
TRBV27,TRBJ2-3,-,TRBD1,CASSLGTGTLPDTQYF,TGTGCCAGCAGCTTAGGGACAGGGACTTTACCCGATACGCAGTATTTT
TRBV9,TRBJ2-1,-,-,CASSGLSSYNEQFF,TGTGCCAGCAGCGGACTTAGCTCCTACAATGAGCAGTTCTTC
TRBV9,TRBJ2-7,-,TRBD2,CASSASAGALVEQYF,TGTGCCAGCAGCGCTTCCGCGGGAGCTCTCGTCGAGCAGTACTTC
TRBV13,TRBJ2-2,-,-,CASSRREAGELFF,TGTGCCAGCAGCCGCCGAGAAGCCGGGGAGCTGTTTTTT
TRBV28,TRBJ2-7,-,-,CASSLPNSNQQYF,TGTGCCAGCAGTTTACCGAACAGTAATCAGCAGTACTTC
TRBV19,TRBJ2-7,-,-,CASSVTGYEQYF,TGTGCCAGTAGTGTGACAGGCTACGAGCAGTACTTC
TRBV19,TRBJ2-1,-,TRBD2,CASTLAGFDNEQFF,TGTGCCAGCACACTAGCGGGGTTCGACAATGAGCAGTTCTTC
TRBV28,TRBJ2-1,-,TRBD2,CASSTPPSGKYNEQFF,TGTGCCAGCAGTACTCCCCCTAGCGGGAAATACAATGAGCAGTTCTTC
TRBV7-3,TRBJ1-1,few,-,CASSLTENTEAFF,TGTGCCAGCAGCTTAACGGAGAACACTGAAGCTTTCTTT
TRBV10-3,TRBJ1-1,-,-,CAISRTGPSDTEAFF,TGTGCCATCAGTCGAACCGGGCCGTCCGACACTGAAGCTTTCTTT
TRBV9,TRBJ2-6,once,-,CASSVEVTVSALSGANVLTF,TGTGCCAGCAGCGTAGAGGTCACCGTATCAGCCCTCTCTGGGGCCAACGTCCTGACTTTC
TRBV7-9,TRBJ2-2,once,-,CASSPARVTGELFF,TGTGCCAGCAGCCCGGCGAGGGTGACCGGGGAGCTGTTTTTT
TRBV5-4,TRBJ2-2,-,-,CASALGPGELFF,TGTGCCAGCGCCCTGGGACCCGGGGAGCTGTTTTTT
TRBV5-6,TRBJ2-2,once,-,CASSPENTGELFF,TGTGCCAGCAGCCCAGAGAACACCGGGGAGCTGTTTTTT
TRBV5-1,TRBJ2-5,-,TRBD1,CASSWVQGAETQYF,TGCGCCAGCAGCTGGGTTCAGGGGGCAGAGACCCAGTACTTC
TRBV4-1,TRBJ1-6,-,TRBD1,CASSGTGESPHHF,TGCGCCAGCAGTGGGACAGGAGAATCACCCCACCACTTT
TRBV28,TRBJ1-2,-,TRBD1,CASSLPRDSANYGYTF,TGTGCCAGCAGTTTACCTCGGGACAGTGCTAACTATGGCTACACCTTC
TRBV28,TRBJ1-5,-,-,CASSLLWIYSNQPQHF,TGTGCCAGCAGTTTATTGTGGATTTATAGCAATCAGCCCCAGCATTTT
TRBV4-1,TRBJ1-3,-,-,CASSHEGGGNTIYF,TGCGCCAGCAGCCATGAGGGGGGTGGAAACACCATATATTTT
TRBV7-9,TRBJ1-1,-,-,CASSLGGRGPRDTEAFF,TGTGCCAGCAGCTTGGGGGGCCGGGGGCCGAGGGACACTGAAGCTTTCTTT
TRBV5-6,TRBJ1-5,-,-,CASSLEGSNSNQPQHF,TGTGCCAGCAGCTTGGAAGGCAGTAATAGCAATCAGCCCCAGCATTTT
TRBV6-6,TRBJ1-2,-,-,CASSWKQNTYGYTF,TGTGCCAGCAGCTGGAAGCAGAATACTTATGGCTACACCTTC
TRBV2,TRBJ2-2,-,TRBD2,CASSELAGVVGELFF,TGTGCCAGCAGTGAGCTAGCGGGAGTGGTCGGGGAGCTGTTTTTT